This T cell receptor (beta chain) was retrieved from a study of cytomegalovirus exposure and HLA in healthy donors. Study-level results: The authors assumed roughly uniform sequencing depth across donors for presence/absence analyses. Among the sequence variants, a highly shared cluster was likely an artifact of sequencing. Looking again later, the authors saw that most CMV-associated TCR beta chains seemed HLA-restricted. TRBV6-2, TRBV6-3 and some other V segments were excluded as indistinguishable.

The J segment lost 8 bases and the V segment lost 2 bases, leaving 9 bases of the junction unmatched. The germline gives CDR1 SEHNR, CDR2 FQNEAQ (reference sequence). The CDR3 extends over 15 amino acids. With 60 Vbeta and 13 Jbeta primers, the PCR was carried out. Sequenced by immunoSEQ multiplex PCR; TCRdb stores in-frame clones only, minus some. The profile shows 100,000 to 150,000 clones, about 80% of them singletons. For this clone: What it binds is unknown.

Source material: PBMCs. This receptor was obtained from a woman between 45 and 60 years old in good health and CMV-seronegative. The genes are TRBV7-9 and TRBJ2-1, with 7 positions matching TRBD2. Here the CDR3 DNA reads TGTGCCAGCAGCTTATTAGGCGGGAGAACAGATGAGCAGTTCTTC. It is translated as CASSLLGGRTDEQFF.